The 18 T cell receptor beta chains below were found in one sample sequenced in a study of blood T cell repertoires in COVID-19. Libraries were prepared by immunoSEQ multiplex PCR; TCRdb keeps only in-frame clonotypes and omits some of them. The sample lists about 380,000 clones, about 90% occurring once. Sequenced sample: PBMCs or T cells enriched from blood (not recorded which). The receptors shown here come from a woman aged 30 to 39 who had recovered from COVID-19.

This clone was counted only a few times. CDR3 coding DNA: TGTGCCAGCAGCTTTCAGGGAGGGGAGACCCAGTACTTC. This sequence encodes CASSFQGGETQYF. The chain recombines TRBV5-6 with TRBJ2-5, with 7 bases lining up with TRBD2. The germline CDR1 and CDR2 sequences are SGHDT and YYEEEE. Unmatched junction bases numbered 3, after V lost 2 bases and J lost 5 bases. The CDR3 spans 13 residues. Full variable domain (outside the CDR3, taken from reference TRBV5-6 and TRBJ2-5): DAGVTQSPTHLIKTRGQQVTLRCSPKSGHDTVSWYQQALGQGPQFIFQYYEEEERQRGNFPDRFSGHQFPNYSSELNVNALLLGDSALYLCASSFQGGETQYFGPGTRLLVL.

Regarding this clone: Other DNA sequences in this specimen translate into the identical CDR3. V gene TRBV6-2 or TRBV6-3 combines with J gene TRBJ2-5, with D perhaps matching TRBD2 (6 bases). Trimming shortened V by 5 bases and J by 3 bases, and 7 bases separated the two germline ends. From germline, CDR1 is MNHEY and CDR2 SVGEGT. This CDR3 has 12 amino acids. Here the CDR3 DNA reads TGTGCCAGCAGTCCGGGAGAAGAGACCCAGTACTTC. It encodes CASSPGEETQYF.

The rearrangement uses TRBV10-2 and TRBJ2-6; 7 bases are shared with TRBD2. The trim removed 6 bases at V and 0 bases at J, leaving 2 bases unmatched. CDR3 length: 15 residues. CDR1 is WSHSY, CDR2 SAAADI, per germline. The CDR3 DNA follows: TGCGCCAGCAGAGGCGGGGGCTCTGGGGCCAACGTCCTGACTTTC. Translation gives CASRGGGSGANVLTF.

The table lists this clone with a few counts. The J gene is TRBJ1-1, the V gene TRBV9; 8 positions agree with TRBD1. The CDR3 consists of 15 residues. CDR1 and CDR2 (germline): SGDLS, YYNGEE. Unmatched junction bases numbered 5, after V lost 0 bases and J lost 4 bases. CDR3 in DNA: TGTGCCAGCAGCGTAGGAGACAGGGGAATCACTGAAGCTTTCTTT. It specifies CASSVGDRGITEAFF. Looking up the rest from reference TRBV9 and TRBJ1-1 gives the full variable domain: DSGVTQTPKHLITATGQRVTLRCSPRSGDLSVYWYQQSLDQGLQFLIQYYNGEERAKGNILERFSAQQFPDLHSELNLSSLELGDSALYFCASSVGDRGITEAFFGQGTRLTVV.

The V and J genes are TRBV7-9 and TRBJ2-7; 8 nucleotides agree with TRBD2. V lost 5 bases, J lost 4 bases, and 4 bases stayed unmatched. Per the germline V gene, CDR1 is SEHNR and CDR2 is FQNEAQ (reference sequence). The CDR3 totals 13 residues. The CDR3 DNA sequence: TGTGCCAGCAGCCCCCGGGGGGGATACGAGCAGTACTTC. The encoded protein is CASSPRGGYEQYF.

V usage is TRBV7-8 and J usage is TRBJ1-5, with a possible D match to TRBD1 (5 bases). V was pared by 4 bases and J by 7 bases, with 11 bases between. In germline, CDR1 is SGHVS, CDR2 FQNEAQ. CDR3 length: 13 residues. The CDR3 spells CASSSSRAQPQHF. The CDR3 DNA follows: TGTGCCAGCAGCTCCAGCAGGGCCCAGCCCCAGCATTTT.

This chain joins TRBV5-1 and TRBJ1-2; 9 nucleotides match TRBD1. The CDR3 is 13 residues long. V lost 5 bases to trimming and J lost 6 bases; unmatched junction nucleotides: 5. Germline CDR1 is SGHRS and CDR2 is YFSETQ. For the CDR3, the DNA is TGCGCCAGCAGTAGTACAGGGGGCGATGGCTACACCTTC. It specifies CASSSTGGDGYTF.

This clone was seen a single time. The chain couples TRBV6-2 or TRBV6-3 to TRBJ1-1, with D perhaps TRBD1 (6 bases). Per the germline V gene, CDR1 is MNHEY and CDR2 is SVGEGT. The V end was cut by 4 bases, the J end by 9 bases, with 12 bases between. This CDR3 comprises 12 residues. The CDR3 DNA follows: TGTGCCAGCAGTTCCACGGACAGAAAAGCTTTCTTT. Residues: CASSSTDRKAFF.

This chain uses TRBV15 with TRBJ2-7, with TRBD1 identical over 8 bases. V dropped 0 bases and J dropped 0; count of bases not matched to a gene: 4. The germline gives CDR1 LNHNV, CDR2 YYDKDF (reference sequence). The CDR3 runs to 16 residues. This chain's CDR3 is CATSRDSGTGSYEQYF. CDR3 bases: TGTGCCACCAGCAGAGATTCCGGGACAGGCTCCTACGAGCAGTACTTC.

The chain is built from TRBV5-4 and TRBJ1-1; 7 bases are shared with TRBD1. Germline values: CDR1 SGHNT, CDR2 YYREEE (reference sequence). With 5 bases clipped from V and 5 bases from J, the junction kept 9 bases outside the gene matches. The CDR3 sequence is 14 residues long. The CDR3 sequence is CASRLTGVETEAFF. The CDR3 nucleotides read TGTGCCAGCAGGTTAACAGGGGTTGAAACTGAAGCTTTCTTT.

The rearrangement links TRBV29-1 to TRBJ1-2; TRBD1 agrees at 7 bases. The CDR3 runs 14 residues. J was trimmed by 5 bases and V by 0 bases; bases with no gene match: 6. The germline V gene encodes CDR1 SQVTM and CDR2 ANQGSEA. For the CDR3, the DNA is TGCAGCGTTGAAGATCTAAACAGGGGTTATGGCTACACCTTC. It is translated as CSVEDLNRGYGYTF.

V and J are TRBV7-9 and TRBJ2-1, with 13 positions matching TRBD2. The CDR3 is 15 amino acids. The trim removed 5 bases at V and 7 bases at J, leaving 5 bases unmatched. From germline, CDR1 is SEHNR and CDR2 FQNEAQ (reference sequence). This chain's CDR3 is CASSQLAGGLNEQFF. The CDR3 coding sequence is TGTGCCAGCAGCCAACTAGCGGGGGGGCTAAATGAGCAGTTCTTC.

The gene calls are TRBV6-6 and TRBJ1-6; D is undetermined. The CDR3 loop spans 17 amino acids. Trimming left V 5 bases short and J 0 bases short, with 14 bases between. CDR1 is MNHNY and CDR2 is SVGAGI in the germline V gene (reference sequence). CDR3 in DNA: TGTGCCAGCAGTCCCGATGTCGCTAGCTCCTATAATTCACCCCTCCACTTT. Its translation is CASSPDVASSYNSPLHF.

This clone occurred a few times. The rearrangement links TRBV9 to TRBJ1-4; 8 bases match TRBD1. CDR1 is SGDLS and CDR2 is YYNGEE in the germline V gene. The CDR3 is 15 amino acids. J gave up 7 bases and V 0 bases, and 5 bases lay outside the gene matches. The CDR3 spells CASSVEGRGLEKLFF. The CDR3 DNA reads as TGTGCCAGCAGCGTAGAGGGCAGGGGGCTTGAAAAACTGTTTTTT.

The CDR3 nucleotides read TGTGCCAGCAGCCAGAACAGGGTGTCTACTGGAAACACCATATATTTT. Translating gives CASSQNRVSTGNTIYF. The rearrangement uses TRBV3-1 (or the pseudogene TRBV3-2) and TRBJ1-3; D might be TRBD1 (6 bases). This CDR3 contains 16 residues. CDR1 and CDR2 from the germline V gene are LGHDT and YNNKEL (reference sequence). V was shortened by 3 bases and J by 2 bases, with 14 bases between the two germline ends.

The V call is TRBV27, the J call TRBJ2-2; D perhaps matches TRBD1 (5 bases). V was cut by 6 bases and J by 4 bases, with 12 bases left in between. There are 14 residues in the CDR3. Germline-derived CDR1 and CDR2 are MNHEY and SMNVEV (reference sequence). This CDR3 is CASRPSRGTGELFF. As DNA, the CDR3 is TGTGCCAGCAGACCCTCAAGGGGCACCGGGGAGCTGTTTTTT.

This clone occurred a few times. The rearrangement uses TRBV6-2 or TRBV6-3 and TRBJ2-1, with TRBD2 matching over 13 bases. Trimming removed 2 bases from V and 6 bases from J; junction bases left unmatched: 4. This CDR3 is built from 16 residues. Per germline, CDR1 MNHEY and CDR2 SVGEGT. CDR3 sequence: CASSYPTSGRGNEQFF. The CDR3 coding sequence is TGTGCCAGCAGTTACCCTACTAGCGGGAGGGGCAATGAGCAGTTCTTC.

The CDR3 coding sequence is TGTGCCAGTAGTGTTGGGACAGGGACCACAGATACGCAGTATTTT. The encoded protein is CASSVGTGTTDTQYF. The chain couples TRBV19 to TRBJ2-3, with TRBD1 matching 9 bases. This CDR3 region has 15 residues. Germline V gives CDR1 LNHDA, CDR2 SQIVND (reference sequence). Trimming removed 5 bases from V and 2 bases from J; junction bases left unmatched: 5.